These T cell receptor beta chains were read from a single sample in a study of T-cell reconstitution after alpha-beta-depleted transplantation in children. A single record per CDR3 protein comes from TCRdb applying MiXCR to the PCR reads. The data contain about 260,000 distinct CDR3 sequences, roughly 7.7% of them singletons. The sample in question was PBMCs, mostly from graft donor cells, obtained 180 days after TCRalphabeta/CD19-depleted stem cell transplant. The receptors stem from a male patient younger than 18 who had a stem cell transplant for acute lymphoblastic leukemia, so the T cells may come from the graft donor. Both conserved end residues are part of each CDR3. A D gene is named only where the DNA matches it firmly. Part of the rows lack a size; the others show once, few, many or a class for expanded clones.

d_call,v_call,j_call,clone_size,cdr3_aa,cdr3_nt
-,TRBV7-9,TRBJ2-7,many,CASSTEGNEQYF,TGTGCCAGCAGCACCGAGGGGAACGAGCAGTACTTC
-,TRBV7-2,TRBJ2-1,many,CASSGGPGMVNEQFF,TGTGCCAGCAGCGGTGGTCCGGGCATGGTCAATGAGCAGTTCTTC
-,TRBV7-9,TRBJ2-3,many,CASSSGGFPSTDTQYF,TGTGCCAGCAGCTCGGGGGGCTTTCCTAGCACAGATACGCAGTATTTT
-,TRBV18,TRBJ2-1,-,CASSSRQGWRGSSYNEQFF,TGTGCCAGCTCATCCCGACAGGGTTGGCGGGGGAGCTCCTACAATGAGCAGTTCTTC
TRBD2,TRBV6-1,TRBJ2-2,many,CASSPLAGGTGELFF,TGTGCCAGCAGCCCTCTAGCGGGAGGCACCGGGGAGCTGTTTTTT
-,TRBV11-2,TRBJ2-5,few,CASSLEKGGALLPQETQYF,TGTGCCAGCAGCTTAGAAAAAGGGGGGGCCCTACTACCCCAAGAGACCCAGTACTTC
-,TRBV7-9,TRBJ2-5,many,CASSLSQFQETQYF,TGTGCCAGCAGCTTATCCCAATTCCAAGAGACCCAGTACTTC
-,TRBV27,TRBJ2-7,many,CASSLIGSSYEQYF,TGTGCCAGCAGTTTAATAGGGAGCTCCTACGAGCAGTACTTC
TRBD1,TRBV7-6,TRBJ1-1,many,CASSFYRGEAFF,TGTGCCAGCAGCTTCTACAGGGGAGAAGCTTTCTTT
TRBD2,TRBV29-1,TRBJ2-7,many,CSAHLAETYEQYF,TGCAGCGCGCACCTAGCGGAAACCTACGAGCAGTACTTC
TRBD2,TRBV29-1,TRBJ2-5,many,CSAPLAGSQETQYF,TGCAGCGCCCCCCTAGCGGGAAGCCAAGAGACCCAGTACTTC
-,TRBV20-1,TRBJ1-4,many,CSARDYVGRGQGNEKLFF,TGCAGTGCTAGAGATTACGTGGGACGCGGGCAGGGTAATGAAAAACTGTTTTTT
TRBD2,TRBV3-1,TRBJ2-7,-,CASSQTSGSSYEQYF,TGTGCCAGCAGCCAGACTAGCGGGAGCTCCTACGAGCAGTACTTC
TRBD2,TRBV5-1,TRBJ2-3,medium-sized,CASRVPGTSGGTDTQYF,TGCGCCAGCAGAGTTCCCGGGACTAGCGGGGGTACAGATACGCAGTATTTT
-,TRBV6-5,TRBJ1-2,many,CASSRTTGGYTF,TGTGCCAGCAGTCGGACCACTGGTGGCTACACCTTC
-,TRBV5-1,TRBJ2-1,many,CASSLVWPDNEQFF,TGCGCCAGCAGCTTGGTATGGCCGGACAATGAGCAGTTCTTC
TRBD1,TRBV7-6,TRBJ1-6,many,CASSFRTGADSPLHF,TGTGCCAGCAGCTTTCGGACAGGGGCCGATTCACCCCTCCACTTT
TRBD1,TRBV20-1,TRBJ1-5,many,CSAERQGESHYQPQHF,TGCAGTGCTGAACGACAGGGGGAGAGTCATTATCAGCCCCAGCATTTT
TRBD1,TRBV3-1,TRBJ2-3,few,CASSHVRGRTDTQYF,TGTGCCAGCAGCCATGTGAGGGGGCGAACAGATACGCAGTATTTT
-,TRBV3-1,TRBJ2-5,-,CASSPSGVQETQYF,TGTGCCAGCAGCCCCTCTGGGGTGCAAGAGACCCAGTACTTC
TRBD2,TRBV28,TRBJ2-7,many,CASGTTSAGRDEQYF,TGTGCCAGCGGAACCACTAGCGCAGGTCGAGACGAGCAGTACTTC
-,TRBV12-3/TRBV12-4,TRBJ2-2,many,CAGRRSNTGELFF,TGTGCCGGTCGACGTTCGAACACCGGGGAGCTGTTTTTT
-,TRBV21-1,TRBJ2-7,many,CASPSLAGGLVEQYF,TGTGCCAGTCCCTCGCTAGCGGGAGGTCTTGTAGAGCAGTACTTC
-,TRBV7-9,TRBJ2-7,many,CASSLISSTYEQYF,TGTGCCAGCAGCTTAATCTCCTCCACTTACGAGCAGTACTTC
TRBD1,TRBV29-1,TRBJ1-2,many,CSATGQGRGYTF,TGCAGCGCTACGGGACAGGGGAGAGGCTACACCTTC
TRBD1,TRBV29-1,TRBJ2-7,many,CSVASGQGYEQYF,TGCAGCGTTGCTTCGGGACAGGGCTACGAGCAGTACTTC
-,TRBV7-9,TRBJ1-2,many,CASSPSRENGYTF,TGTGCCAGCAGCCCTTCCAGGGAAAACGGCTACACCTTC
TRBD1,TRBV24-1,TRBJ1-2,many,CATSDPGQTNYGYTF,TGTGCCACCAGTGACCCGGGACAGACTAACTATGGCTACACCTTC
-,TRBV3-1,TRBJ1-5,many,CASSQGRISNQPQHF,TGTGCCAGCAGTCAAGGACGGATTAGCAATCAGCCCCAGCATTTT
-,TRBV12-3/TRBV12-4,TRBJ2-5,many,CASRSRGQIQETQYF,TGTGCCAGCAGGAGCCGTGGACAGATCCAAGAGACCCAGTACTTC
-,TRBV6-1,TRBJ1-6,many,CAASPRGPNSPLHF,TGTGCCGCTAGCCCGCGGGGACCTAATTCACCCCTCCACTTT
TRBD2,TRBV7-9,TRBJ2-7,many,CASSLGLLSYEQYF,TGTGCCAGCAGCTTGGGACTACTATCCTACGAGCAGTACTTC
-,TRBV7-2,TRBJ2-2,-,CASSRLGGANTGELYF,TGTGCCAGCAGCAGACTGGGCGGGGCGAACACCGGGGAGCTGTATTTT
-,TRBV7-2,TRBJ1-4,many,CASSDRGSPNEKLFF,TGTGCCAGCAGCGACCGCGGGTCCCCTAATGAAAAACTGTTTTTT
-,TRBV20-1,TRBJ2-7,many,CSAGPPFDYEQYF,TGCAGTGCCGGACCCCCCTTTGACTACGAGCAGTACTTC
-,TRBV5-1,TRBJ2-5,many,CASSLTGGYQETQYF,TGCGCCAGCAGCTTGACAGGCGGCTATCAAGAGACCCAGTACTTC
-,TRBV3-1,TRBJ2-5,many,CASSPDGWWKQETQYF,TGTGCCAGCAGCCCCGATGGGTGGTGGAAACAAGAGACCCAGTACTTC
TRBD1,TRBV4-3,TRBJ2-7,many,CASSQWAQGAYEQYF,TGCGCCAGCAGCCAATGGGCGCAGGGGGCTTACGAGCAGTACTTC
-,TRBV27,TRBJ2-5,many,CASSLSAGIDPRETQYF,TGTGCCAGCAGCCTATCGGCGGGAATAGATCCGCGGGAGACCCAGTACTTC
-,TRBV7-6,TRBJ2-5,many,CASSFGSSGQETQYF,TGTGCCAGCAGCTTTGGATCGTCGGGGCAAGAGACCCAGTACTTC
TRBD2,TRBV28,TRBJ2-3,many,CASPKSTAAGGTDTQYF,TGTGCCAGCCCTAAGTCAACCGCGGCGGGGGGGACAGATACGCAGTATTTT
-,TRBV12-3/TRBV12-4,TRBJ1-1,many,CASRDYRLRTEAFF,TGTGCCAGTCGGGACTACAGACTGCGAACTGAAGCTTTCTTT